These 22 T cell receptor beta chains were all obtained from the same sample, sequenced in a study of blood T cell repertoires in COVID-19. Some clones are missing from TCRdb's copy, which holds only in-frame ones; the method was immunoSEQ multiplex PCR. The sample includes more than 300,000 clones, 65% to 85% seen only once; the top ten take 1% to 1.5%. The source material was peripheral blood. Every receptor here comes from a woman aged 45-65 years with acute or convalescent COVID-19.

The chain uses TRBV24-1 and TRBJ2-7, with 7 bases lining up with TRBD1. Germline values: CDR1 KGHDR, CDR2 SFDVKD. The CDR3 is 13 residues long. The ends lost 8 bases at V and 3 bases at J; junction bases unmatched: 6. Written as DNA, the CDR3 is TGTGCCACCAATAAGGGGGCTCTCTACGAGCAGTACTTC. It encodes CATNKGALYEQYF.

The V call is TRBV5-1, the J call TRBJ2-5; a possible D gene is TRBD1 (7 bases). Germline V gives CDR1 SGHRS, CDR2 YFSETQ. The V end lost 8 bases, the J end lost 1 base, and 21 bases lay between the germline ends. CDR3 length: 16 residues. CDR3: CASTQDGGGTQETQYF. CDR3 in DNA: TGCGCCAGTACCCAGGACGGAGGGGGCACCCAAGAGACCCAGTACTTC.

V and J are TRBV3-1 (or the pseudogene TRBV3-2) and TRBJ2-5, with 10 bases lining up with TRBD2. The germline gives CDR1 LGHDT, CDR2 YNNKEL (reference sequence). J was trimmed by 4 bases and V by 0 bases; bases with no gene match: 8. This CDR3 comprises 17 residues. CDR3 residues: CASSQDFPSGSGETQYF. The CDR3 DNA follows: TGTGCCAGCAGCCAAGATTTTCCTAGCGGGAGTGGAGAGACCCAGTACTTC.

V gene TRBV5-1 combines with J gene TRBJ1-2, with 7 bases aligning to TRBD1. CDR3 size: 15 residues. Germline-derived CDR1 and CDR2 are SGHRS and YFSETQ. The V gene end was trimmed by 5 bases and the J gene end by 5 bases; junction bases not matched to a gene: 12. CDR3 sequence: CASSPSGGQQYGYTF. In DNA form, the CDR3 reads TGCGCCAGCAGTCCCTCAGGGGGACAGCAGTATGGCTACACCTTC. The full variable domain, in which reference TRBV5-1 and TRBJ1-2 provide the parts outside the CDR3, is KAGVTQTPRYLIKTRGQQVTLSCSPISGHRSVSWYQQTPGQGLQFLFEYFSETQRNKGNFPGRFSGRQFSNSRSEMNVSTLELGDSALYLCASSPSGGQQYGYTFGSGTRLTVV.

Concerning this clone: Germline and junction disagree at one end, which may indicate a read error. J is TRBJ2-1 and V is TRBV2; 10 bases line up with TRBD2. The CDR3 has 14 residues. Germline assignment: CDR1 SNHLY and CDR2 FYNNEI. The CDR3 reads CASREAGGPDEQFF. For the CDR3, the DNA is TGTGCCAGCAGGGAAGCGGGGGGGCCCGATGAGCAGTTCTTC.

The rearrangement uses TRBV3-1 (or the pseudogene TRBV3-2) and TRBJ1-1; no clear D. This CDR3 contains 13 residues. Trimming removed 6 bases from V and 3 bases from J, with 11 bases in between. The germline CDR1 and CDR2 sequences are LGHDT and YNNKEL (reference sequence). The CDR3 here is CASSRGSDTEAFF. The DNA of the CDR3 is TGTGCCAGCAGTCGAGGGAGTGACACTGAAGCTTTCTTT.

The J gene is TRBJ2-3, the V gene TRBV5-1; 12 bases map to TRBD2. The CDR3 has 18 residues. Germline CDR1 reads SGHRS; CDR2 reads YFSETQ. The ends lost 3 bases at V and 4 bases at J; junction bases unmatched: 12. CDR3 sequence: CASSWNSGLAGNSDTQYF. The CDR3 DNA follows: TGCGCCAGCAGCTGGAATTCTGGACTAGCGGGGAACTCAGATACGCAGTATTTT.

The chain couples TRBV2 to TRBJ1-1; D not certain. V lost 6 bases and J lost 0, with 14 bases in between. The CDR3 is made up of 15 amino acids. Per germline, CDR1 SNHLY and CDR2 FYNNEI. The DNA of the CDR3 is TGTGCCAGCAGCGAGCGAGGATTAATGAACACTGAAGCTTTCTTT. Translating gives CASSERGLMNTEAFF.

J is TRBJ2-2 and V is TRBV19, with no clear D. This CDR3 region has 16 residues. Trimming shortened V by 4 bases and J by 1 base, and 13 bases separated the two germline ends. CDR1 LNHDA and CDR2 SQIVND come from the germline V gene (reference sequence). The CDR3 DNA reads TGTGCCAGTAGTAGTTACCGCGACTTGAACACCGGGGAGCTGTTTTTT. Translated, it gives CASSSYRDLNTGELFF.

The chain is built from TRBV6-5 and TRBJ1-2; D remains ambiguous. This CDR3 is 15 amino acids long. The germline gives CDR1 MNHEY, CDR2 SVGAGI. The ends were cut back, 0 bases at V and 7 bases at J, with 15 bases in the middle. DNA of the CDR3: TGTGCCAGCAGTTACTCGTCTGGGAGGACTCTTGGCTACACCTTC. As protein: CASSYSSGRTLGYTF.

The V call is TRBV19, the J call TRBJ2-3, with TRBD1 matching over 9 bases. J was trimmed by 3 bases and V by 6 bases; bases with no gene match: 4. This CDR3 region has 14 residues. CDR1 is LNHDA, CDR2 SQIVND, per germline (reference sequence). The CDR3 DNA reads as TGTGCCAGTAGCCCCGACAGGGGGACAGATACGCAGTATTTT. Translation gives CASSPDRGTDTQYF.

The chain employs TRBV25-1 and TRBJ1-6, with D unclear. Germline loops: CDR1 MGHDK, CDR2 SYGVNS. Trimming removed 0 bases at V and 5 bases at J, with 8 bases between. This CDR3 comprises 15 residues. This CDR3 is CASSEYWRDNSPLHF. Written as DNA, the CDR3 is TGTGCCAGCAGTGAATACTGGAGGGATAATTCACCCCTCCACTTT.

This chain uses TRBV3-1 (or the pseudogene TRBV3-2) with TRBJ2-3; possible D gene TRBD2, 6 bases. The CDR3 is made up of 16 amino acids. V was clipped by 4 bases and J by 7 bases, with 21 bases between them. CDR1 LGHDT and CDR2 YNNKEL come from the germline V gene (reference sequence). The CDR3 spells CASSPPSVGGTNTQYF. The CDR3, as DNA: TGTGCCAGCAGCCCTCCTAGCGTGGGTGGTACTAATACGCAGTATTTT.

CDR3 coding DNA: TGTGCCAGCAGACCAGGGCGGGGGAACACTGAAGCTTTCTTT. This translates into CASRPGRGNTEAFF. This rearrangement joins TRBV6-5 to TRBJ1-1; a possible D gene is TRBD1 (5 bases). The length of the CDR3 is 14 residues. Germline-derived CDR1 and CDR2 are MNHEY and SVGAGI. V lost 6 bases, J lost 1 base, and 12 bases lay in between.

This clone was picked up a small number of times. The chain carries TRBV19 and TRBJ2-3; 8 positions agree with TRBD2. In germline, CDR1 is LNHDA, CDR2 SQIVND (reference sequence). This CDR3 is built from 17 residues. Trimming took 6 bases from V and 6 from J; bases not matched to a gene: 17. The CDR3 sequence: CASRSAAGGRTADTQYF. The CDR3 coding sequence is TGTGCCAGTAGGTCCGCGGCGGGGGGCCGCACGGCTGATACGCAGTATTTT.

This clone has only one observation. The CDR3: CASSPLDRERNTGELFF. For the CDR3, the DNA is TGTGCCAGCAGCCCTTTAGACAGGGAAAGGAACACCGGGGAGCTGTTTTTT. The rearrangement uses TRBV14 and TRBJ2-2, with 7 bases aligning to TRBD1. Germline loops: CDR1 SGHDN, CDR2 FVKESK. CDR3 length equals 17 residues. The ends lost 4 bases at V and 1 base at J; junction bases unmatched: 9.

V usage is TRBV5-1 and J usage is TRBJ1-4; tentative D call: TRBD1 (5 bases). V was pared by 0 bases and J by 0 bases, with 9 bases between. This CDR3 spans 16 amino acids. Germline V lookup: CDR1 SGHRS, CDR2 YFSETQ. CDR3 sequence reads: CASSLAGGATNEKLFF. CDR3 DNA: TGCGCCAGCAGCTTGGCGGGGGGGGCAACTAATGAAAAACTGTTTTTT.

This chain connects TRBV7-2 to TRBJ1-2; D is unresolved. Trimming removed 5 bases from V and 1 base from J, with 8 bases in between. CDR1 and CDR2 from the germline V gene are SGHTA and FQGNSA. This CDR3 is built from 13 residues. CDR3 in amino acids: CASSLTFNYGYTF. The CDR3 region has the DNA TGTGCCAGCAGCCTTACTTTTAACTATGGCTACACCTTC. Combining the CDR3 with reference TRBV7-2 and TRBJ1-2 gives the whole variable domain GAGVSQSPSNKVTEKGKDVELRCDPISGHTALYWYRQSLGQGLEFLIYFQGNSAPDKSGLPSDRFSAERTGGSVSTLTIQRTQQEDSAVYLCASSLTFNYGYTFGSGTRLTVV.

CDR3: CASSHWTSGGQYDIQYF. In nucleotides, the CDR3 is TGTGCCAGCAGCCATTGGACTAGCGGGGGCCAATACGACATTCAGTACTTC. V is TRBV7-9 and J is TRBJ2-4; the match to TRBD2 covers 13 bases. This CDR3 comprises 17 residues. Trimming removed 5 bases from V and 8 bases from J; junction bases left unmatched: 12. CDR1 is SEHNR, CDR2 FQNEAQ, per germline (reference sequence). Together with reference TRBV7-9 and TRBJ2-4, the CDR3 gives the full variable domain: DTGVSQNPRHKITKRGQNVTFRCDPISEHNRLYWYRQTLGQGPEFLTYFQNEAQLEKSRLLSDRFSAERPKGSFSTLEIQRTEQGDSAMYLCASSHWTSGGQYDIQYFGAGTRLSVL.

V usage is TRBV2 and J usage is TRBJ1-4, with 8 bases lining up with TRBD1. From germline, CDR1 is SNHLY and CDR2 FYNNEI. CDR3 length: 14 amino acids. Unmatched junction bases numbered 7, after V lost 5 bases and J lost 8 bases. CDR3 sequence reads: CASSPGGAEEKLFF. CDR3 nucleotide sequence: TGTGCCAGCAGTCCAGGGGGCGCAGAAGAAAAACTGTTTTTT.

V usage is TRBV4-1 and J usage is TRBJ2-2, with D perhaps TRBD2 (6 bases). Trimming took off 3 bases at V and 7 bases at J, with 12 bases between the two ends. The CDR3 length is 14 residues. The germline V gene encodes CDR1 MGHRA and CDR2 YSYEKL. As DNA, the CDR3 is TGCGCCAGCAGCCAGGGGGGTGTAGACGGGGAGCTGTTTTTT. This translates into CASSQGGVDGELFF.

V is TRBV19 and J is TRBJ1-1; TRBD1 agrees at 9 bases. This CDR3 is built from 13 residues. V was clipped by 5 bases and J by 8 bases; unmatched bases: 6. The germline V gene encodes CDR1 LNHDA and CDR2 SQIVND (reference sequence). The CDR3 nucleotides read TGTGCCAGTAGTCCCACAGGGGGCGAAGAAGCTTTCTTT. This sequence encodes CASSPTGGEEAFF.